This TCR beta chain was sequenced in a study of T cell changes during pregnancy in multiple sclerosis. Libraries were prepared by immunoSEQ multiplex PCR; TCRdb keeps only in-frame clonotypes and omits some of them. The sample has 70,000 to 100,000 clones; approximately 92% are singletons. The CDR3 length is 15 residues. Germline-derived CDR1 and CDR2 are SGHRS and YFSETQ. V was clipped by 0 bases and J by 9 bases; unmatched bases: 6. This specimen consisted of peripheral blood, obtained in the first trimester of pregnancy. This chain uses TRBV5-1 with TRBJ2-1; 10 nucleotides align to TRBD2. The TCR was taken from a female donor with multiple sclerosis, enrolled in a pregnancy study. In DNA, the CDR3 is TGCGCCAGCAGCTTGGTTAGCGGGAGGCGAGGTGAGCAGTTCTTC. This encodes CASSLVSGRRGEQFF.